This T cell receptor beta chain was obtained from a study of cytomegalovirus exposure and HLA in healthy donors. This CDR3 contains 13 residues. The V gene lost 6 bases and the J gene lost 3 bases, with 11 bases spanning the gap. Germline loops: CDR1 LNHDA, CDR2 SQIVND (reference sequence). Vbeta (60) and Jbeta (13) primers were used in the PCR. Sequencing was performed with immunoSEQ multiplex PCR; in TCRdb, only in-frame clones are kept and a portion is missing. The sample contains 65,000 to 85,000 clones, 80% to 90% of which appear only once. The genes are TRBV19 and TRBJ2-5; D is perhaps TRBD1 (6 bases). This receptor was taken from a woman aged 25 to 39 in good health and CMV-seronegative. Source material: PBMCs. The CDR3 bases are TGTGCCAGTAGCGAAGGACAGAAAGAGACCCAGTACTTC. It specifies CASSEGQKETQYF.